A selection of T cell receptor beta chains follows, all from one sample in a study of blood T cell repertoires in COVID-19. Sequenced by immunoSEQ multiplex PCR; TCRdb stores in-frame clones only, minus some. Among about 81,000 clones listed, roughly 90% were seen once. The material sequenced was peripheral blood. These TCRs come from a man between 65 and 85 years old with active or convalescent COVID-19. CDR3s include the opening cysteine and the closing phenylalanine or tryptophan. A D gene is named only where the DNA matches it firmly. Clone size is shown for a subset of rows, as once, few, many or a class of expanded clone.

j_call d_call v_call clone_size cdr3_nt cdr3_aa
TRBJ1-5 TRBD1 TRBV6-6 . TGTGCCAGCAGTTTTGACAGGGACGATCAGCCCCAGCATTTT CASSFDRDDQPQHF
TRBJ2-5 TRBD1 TRBV30 . TGTGCCTCGGGACAGAACCAAGAGACCCAGTACTTC CASGQNQETQYF
TRBJ2-7 TRBD1 TRBV7-9 . TGTGCCAGCAGCTTACGGACAGGGGGGACAACAAACGAGCAGTACTTC CASSLRTGGTTNEQYF
TRBJ2-7 . TRBV19 once TGTGCCAGTATGGAATGGAGCGCTCCGGGTGAGCAGTACTTC CASMEWSAPGEQYF
TRBJ2-1 TRBD2 TRBV27 once TGTGCCAGTATCCTAGCGGGGGGGCCGGGGTCCTACAATGAGCAGTTCTTC CASILAGGPGSYNEQFF
TRBJ1-5 . TRBV2 . TGTGCCAGCAGTGGAACCTATAGCAATCAGCCCCAGCATTTT CASSGTYSNQPQHF
TRBJ1-1 . TRBV7-2 . TGTGCCAGCACCCCCACCCGGGGCACTGAAGCTTTCTTT CASTPTRGTEAFF
TRBJ2-7 TRBD1 TRBV27 . TGTGCCAGCAGTTTAACTGGGACAGGGTCCTACGAGCAGTACTTC CASSLTGTGSYEQYF
TRBJ2-7 . TRBV6-6 . TGTGCCAGCAGCCAAGGCTCCGGACTGCGGGAGTACTTC CASSQGSGLREYF
TRBJ1-2 . TRBV3-1/TRBV3-2 . TGTGCCAGCAGCCAGCACCAGGGGCGGAGTGGCTACACCTTC CASSQHQGRSGYTF
TRBJ1-2 . TRBV3-1/TRBV3-2 once TGTGCCAGCAGCCATCCTACAGGGAGCTATGGCTACACCTTC CASSHPTGSYGYTF
TRBJ2-7 TRBD2 TRBV6-5 . TGTGCCAGCACTCAGGGGACTAGCGGGGGCTACGAGCAGTACTTC CASTQGTSGGYEQYF
TRBJ1-1 TRBD1 TRBV28 . TGTGCCAGCCCGGACAGGGGAGGTAACACTGAAGCTTTCTTT CASPDRGGNTEAFF
TRBJ2-5 . TRBV9 . TGTGCCAGCAGCGGAGTCCCAGCGGTGGAAGAGACCCAGTACTTC CASSGVPAVEETQYF
TRBJ1-2 . TRBV6-2/TRBV6-3 few TGTGCCAGCAGTTACTCGAACAGGGCTGGTGGCTACACCTTC CASSYSNRAGGYTF
TRBJ1-5 TRBD1 TRBV9 . TGTGCCAGCAGCGAGGGGACAGGGTCGGATCAGCCCCAGCATTTT CASSEGTGSDQPQHF
TRBJ1-1 TRBD1 TRBV3-1/TRBV3-2 . TGTGCCAGCAGCCACCTCGGACAGGGGGCGGTTGAAGCTTTCTTT CASSHLGQGAVEAFF
TRBJ1-2 . TRBV4-3 . TGCGCCAGCAGCCATCGGGCGGGGATTTTCTATGGCTACACCTTC CASSHRAGIFYGYTF
TRBJ1-2 . TRBV5-1 once TGCGCCAGCAGCTCCAAACCCGACAGCCTCTATGGCTACACCTTC CASSSKPDSLYGYTF
TRBJ1-2 . TRBV20-1 . TGCAGTGCTAGAGTCAGGCTGGGCTACACCTTC CSARVRLGYTF
TRBJ1-6 . TRBV4-3 . TGCGCCAGCAGCCGACTTCTTGGAGCACCCCTCCACTTT CASSRLLGAPLHF
TRBJ2-1 TRBD1 TRBV6-2/TRBV6-3 . TGTGCCAGCAGTTATCAAACCGGGACAGGGGCCTACAATGAGCAGTTCTTC CASSYQTGTGAYNEQFF
TRBJ2-1 TRBD1 TRBV5-4 . TGTGCCAGCAGCTTGGCCGGGACAGCGTACAATGAGCAGTTCTTC CASSLAGTAYNEQFF
TRBJ2-3 TRBD1 TRBV6-2/TRBV6-3 . TGTGCCAGCAGTTACCCGGCAGGGGGCATCACAGATACGCAGTATTTT CASSYPAGGITDTQYF
TRBJ1-1 TRBD1 TRBV6-2/TRBV6-3 . TGTGCCAGCAGCGCAGCCCACAGGGGACCGAACACTGAAGCTTTCTTT CASSAAHRGPNTEAFF
TRBJ1-5 . TRBV2 . TGTGCCAGCAGTGTGTTCGGGGACAATCAGCCCCAGCATTTT CASSVFGDNQPQHF